These T cell receptor beta chains were read from a single sample in a study of shared clonotypes between healthy human individuals. Profiling relied on immunoSEQ multiplex PCR, and the TCRdb table lists in-frame clones only, not all of them. The sample yields roughly 2.4 million clones, 90% to 97% seen once. Sequenced: naive CD4+ T cells sorted from blood. The source is a man in his late teens or twenties in good health. Both conserved end residues are part of each CDR3. The order of the fields is J gene, clone size, V gene, D gene, CDR3 protein, CDR3 DNA. D genes are given only for firm matches. The size entry is marked missing in some rows and otherwise reads once, few, many or a size class.

J: TRBJ1-2; size: once; V: TRBV28; D: NA; CDR3: CASSSNGYTF; DNA: TGTGCCAGCAGTAGTAATGGCTACACCTTC
J: TRBJ2-2; size: NA; V: TRBV10-3; D: NA; CDR3: CAISELVTGELFF; DNA: TGTGCCATCAGTGAGCTGGTCACCGGGGAGCTGTTTTTT
J: TRBJ2-1; size: NA; V: TRBV6-6; D: TRBD2; CDR3: CASTLGSGVYNEQFF; DNA: TGTGCCAGCACCTTGGGTAGCGGGGTTTACAATGAGCAGTTCTTC
J: TRBJ1-1; size: NA; V: TRBV5-8; D: NA; CDR3: CASSQSGFEAFF; DNA: TGTGCCAGCAGTCAAAGCGGATTTGAAGCTTTCTTT
J: TRBJ1-3; size: once; V: TRBV7-9; D: NA; CDR3: CASSLGKGSSGNTIYF; DNA: TGTGCCAGCAGCTTAGGAAAGGGTAGCTCTGGAAACACCATATATTTT
J: TRBJ1-4; size: few; V: TRBV30; D: TRBD1; CDR3: CAWSSRQGEKLFF; DNA: TGTGCCTGGAGTTCCCGACAGGGAGAAAAACTGTTTTTT
J: TRBJ1-5; size: once; V: TRBV19; D: TRBD1; CDR3: CASQEGTGEGQPQHF; DNA: TGTGCCAGTCAAGAAGGGACAGGGGAGGGACAGCCCCAGCATTTT
J: TRBJ1-2; size: NA; V: TRBV30; D: NA; CDR3: CAWSTPGHWVRNYGYTF; DNA: TGTGCCTGGAGCACTCCGGGACACTGGGTCCGTAACTATGGCTACACCTTC
J: TRBJ2-5; size: NA; V: TRBV6-5; D: NA; CDR3: CASRKTGQETQYF; DNA: TGTGCCAGCAGGAAGACAGGCCAAGAGACCCAGTACTTC
J: TRBJ2-2; size: NA; V: TRBV6-6; D: NA; CDR3: CASSYTTQAGELFF; DNA: TGTGCCAGCAGTTACACGACCCAAGCCGGGGAGCTGTTTTTT
J: TRBJ2-1; size: NA; V: TRBV29-1; D: NA; CDR3: CSVGGGASDEQFF; DNA: TGCAGCGTTGGAGGGGGGGCGAGCGATGAGCAGTTCTTC
J: TRBJ2-7; size: NA; V: TRBV7-3; D: NA; CDR3: CASSDGGAYEQYF; DNA: TGTGCCAGCAGCGACGGCGGGGCGTACGAGCAGTACTTC
J: TRBJ2-2; size: NA; V: TRBV10-2; D: NA; CDR3: CASKRDISAGELFF; DNA: TGCGCCAGCAAACGGGACATTTCAGCCGGGGAGCTGTTTTTT
J: TRBJ1-6; size: NA; V: TRBV5-1; D: NA; CDR3: CASSLASGDNSPLHF; DNA: TGCGCCAGCAGCTTGGCCTCAGGGGATAATTCACCCCTCCACTTT
J: TRBJ2-7; size: NA; V: TRBV7-2; D: NA; CDR3: CASSPDSSEQYF; DNA: TGTGCCAGCAGCCCCGACAGTTCCGAGCAGTACTTC
J: TRBJ2-5; size: NA; V: TRBV6-5; D: TRBD2; CDR3: CASSGAAGAETQYF; DNA: TGTGCCAGCAGCGGTGCGGCGGGAGCAGAGACCCAGTACTTC
J: TRBJ1-2; size: NA; V: TRBV11-3; D: TRBD1; CDR3: CASSYGTGEGGCGYTF; DNA: TGTGCCAGCAGCTACGGGACAGGGGAAGGTGGGTGCGGCTACACCTTC
J: TRBJ2-3; size: once; V: TRBV6-4; D: TRBD2; CDR3: CASSAEASGSRDTQYF; DNA: TGTGCCAGCAGTGCAGAGGCTAGCGGGAGTCGGGATACGCAGTATTTT
J: TRBJ1-5; size: NA; V: TRBV19; D: NA; CDR3: CASSSRDIGNQPQHF; DNA: TGTGCCAGTAGTAGCCGGGACATCGGGAATCAGCCCCAGCATTTT
J: TRBJ1-2; size: NA; V: TRBV11-3; D: NA; CDR3: CASGPEYYGYTF; DNA: TGTGCCAGCGGGCCAGAATACTATGGCTACACCTTC
J: TRBJ2-7; size: NA; V: TRBV21-1; D: NA; CDR3: CASSKESGGGGTYEQYF; DNA: TGTGCCAGCAGCAAAGAGTCCGGGGGCGGAGGGACCTACGAGCAGTACTTC
J: TRBJ2-7; size: NA; V: TRBV18; D: TRBD2; CDR3: CASSPSTSGAGAEQYF; DNA: TGTGCCAGCTCACCCTCGACTAGCGGGGCGGGGGCCGAGCAGTACTTC
J: TRBJ2-7; size: NA; V: TRBV6-1; D: NA; CDR3: CASSETWAGEQYF; DNA: TGTGCCAGCAGTGAGACATGGGCCGGCGAGCAGTACTTC
J: TRBJ2-4; size: NA; V: TRBV10-2; D: TRBD2; CDR3: CASSESSGLAGIQSKNIQYF; DNA: TGCGCCAGCAGTGAGTCGTCGGGACTAGCGGGAATTCAAAGCAAAAACATTCAGTACTTC
J: TRBJ2-5; size: NA; V: TRBV7-9; D: TRBD2; CDR3: CASSLDGTAGGRETQYF; DNA: TGTGCCAGCAGCTTGGACGGGACAGCGGGGGGGCGTGAGACCCAGTACTTC
J: TRBJ2-2; size: NA; V: TRBV9; D: NA; CDR3: CASNRGNTGELFF; DNA: TGTGCCAGCAATAGGGGGAACACCGGGGAGCTGTTTTTT
J: TRBJ1-2; size: NA; V: TRBV30; D: NA; CDR3: CAWSLSPGQLPGYTF; DNA: TGTGCCTGGAGCCTTTCACCGGGACAACTCCCTGGCTACACCTTC
J: TRBJ2-7; size: NA; V: TRBV18; D: TRBD2; CDR3: CASSPGGDEQYF; DNA: TGTGCCAGCTCACCGGGGGGGGACGAGCAGTACTTC
J: TRBJ2-5; size: NA; V: TRBV2; D: TRBD2; CDR3: CASSGGGTTQYF; DNA: TGTGCCAGCAGCGGGGGGGGAACGACCCAGTACTTC
J: TRBJ1-4; size: NA; V: TRBV19; D: TRBD1; CDR3: CATQRNRGGVVEKLFF; DNA: TGTGCCACCCAGCGCAACAGGGGCGGGGTAGTCGAAAAACTGTTTTTT
J: TRBJ1-4; size: NA; V: TRBV5-1; D: NA; CDR3: CASSLGRGEEKLFF; DNA: TGCGCCAGCAGCTTGGGACGGGGGGAGGAAAAACTGTTTTTT
J: TRBJ1-5; size: NA; V: TRBV25-1; D: NA; CDR3: CARIRGYSNQPQHF; DNA: TGTGCCAGAATCCGGGGCTATAGCAATCAGCCCCAGCATTTT
J: TRBJ1-4; size: NA; V: TRBV6-5; D: TRBD1; CDR3: CASRGTGGPNEKLFF; DNA: TGTGCCAGCAGAGGGACAGGGGGCCCTAATGAAAAACTGTTTTTT
J: TRBJ2-3; size: once; V: TRBV2; D: TRBD2; CDR3: CASSALAGASTDTQYF; DNA: TGTGCCAGCAGTGCCCTAGCGGGAGCTAGCACAGATACGCAGTATTTT
J: TRBJ1-1; size: NA; V: TRBV6-6; D: NA; CDR3: CASTWGTANTEAFF; DNA: TGTGCCAGCACCTGGGGCACCGCGAACACTGAAGCTTTCTTT
J: TRBJ2-1; size: NA; V: TRBV10-3; D: TRBD1; CDR3: CAIRADRDNEQFF; DNA: TGTGCCATCAGGGCAGACAGGGACAATGAGCAGTTCTTC
J: TRBJ2-7; size: NA; V: TRBV28; D: TRBD1; CDR3: CASTGGHYEQYF; DNA: TGTGCCAGCACAGGGGGCCACTACGAGCAGTACTTC
J: TRBJ1-2; size: NA; V: TRBV19; D: NA; CDR3: CASISAVLNPANYGYTF; DNA: TGTGCCAGTATATCGGCAGTACTTAATCCTGCTAACTATGGCTACACCTTC
J: TRBJ1-4; size: NA; V: TRBV19; D: NA; CDR3: CATTDGGAGREKLFF; DNA: TGTGCCACCACCGATGGGGGGGCAGGCAGAGAAAAACTGTTTTTT
J: TRBJ2-1; size: NA; V: TRBV7-9; D: TRBD1; CDR3: CASSPGTGSRNEQFF; DNA: TGTGCCAGCAGCCCCGGGACAGGGTCTCGGAATGAGCAGTTCTTC
J: TRBJ2-4; size: NA; V: TRBV19; D: NA; CDR3: CASSGSTLAKNIQYF; DNA: TGTGCCAGTAGTGGAAGTACGCTAGCCAAAAACATTCAGTACTTC
J: TRBJ2-3; size: NA; V: TRBV4-2; D: TRBD2; CDR3: CASSQDIRGLDAQYF; DNA: TGTGCCAGCAGCCAAGATATACGGGGACTAGATGCGCAGTATTTT
J: TRBJ2-3; size: NA; V: TRBV10-3; D: TRBD2; CDR3: CAIRPAGVTDTQYF; DNA: TGTGCCATCCGCCCAGCGGGAGTAACAGATACGCAGTATTTT
J: TRBJ2-1; size: NA; V: TRBV10-3; D: TRBD2; CDR3: CAISEPEGSREGYNEQFF; DNA: TGTGCCATCAGTGAGCCGGAGGGTTCGCGGGAGGGGTACAATGAGCAGTTCTTC
J: TRBJ2-1; size: NA; V: TRBV29-1; D: TRBD2; CDR3: CSVATSGVYNEQFF; DNA: TGCAGCGTAGCGACTAGCGGCGTCTACAATGAGCAGTTCTTC
J: TRBJ2-2; size: NA; V: TRBV19; D: NA; CDR3: CASSIESGELFF; DNA: TGTGCCAGTAGTATAGAGTCCGGGGAGCTGTTTTTT
J: TRBJ2-7; size: NA; V: TRBV9; D: TRBD1; CDR3: CASSHDRGEQYF; DNA: TGTGCCAGCAGCCACGACAGGGGCGAGCAGTACTTC
J: TRBJ2-7; size: NA; V: TRBV5-6; D: TRBD2; CDR3: CASSPGTAGRVGEQYF; DNA: TGTGCCAGCAGCCCAGGGACTGCCGGGAGGGTTGGCGAGCAGTACTTC
J: TRBJ1-2; size: NA; V: TRBV6-5; D: NA; CDR3: CASSYSTANYGYTF; DNA: TGTGCCAGCAGTTACTCTACAGCGAACTATGGCTACACCTTC
J: TRBJ2-1; size: NA; V: TRBV6-1; D: TRBD2; CDR3: CASSAGTSGSNEQFF; DNA: TGTGCCAGCAGTGCCGGGACTAGCGGGAGCAATGAGCAGTTCTTC
J: TRBJ1-2; size: NA; V: TRBV5-6; D: NA; CDR3: CASSLGRWGWDSSGYTF; DNA: TGTGCCAGCAGCTTGGGCCGATGGGGCTGGGACTCCTCGGGCTACACCTTC
J: TRBJ1-4; size: NA; V: TRBV7-9; D: NA; CDR3: CASSLGSSENEKLFF; DNA: TGTGCCAGCAGCTTAGGATCTTCGGAAAACGAAAAACTGTTTTTT
J: TRBJ2-1; size: NA; V: TRBV6-1; D: NA; CDR3: CASRLTEVNNEQFF; DNA: TGTGCCAGCAGACTGACAGAGGTCAACAATGAGCAGTTCTTC
J: TRBJ2-3; size: NA; V: TRBV4-3; D: TRBD1; CDR3: CASSQAPPGGSDTQYF; DNA: TGCGCCAGCAGCCAAGCGCCCCCAGGGGGTTCAGATACGCAGTATTTT
J: TRBJ2-5; size: NA; V: TRBV7-2; D: NA; CDR3: CASSLRRLPELWTQYF; DNA: TGTGCCAGCAGCTTACGGCGCCTTCCCGAATTGTGGACCCAGTACTTC
J: TRBJ1-2; size: NA; V: TRBV10-3; D: NA; CDR3: CAISTEQGYGYTF; DNA: TGTGCCATCAGTACTGAACAGGGCTATGGCTACACCTTC
J: TRBJ1-1; size: NA; V: TRBV5-1; D: NA; CDR3: CASRGGASAMNTEAFF; DNA: TGCGCCAGCAGGGGGGGAGCCTCGGCGATGAACACTGAAGCTTTCTTT
J: TRBJ2-1; size: once; V: TRBV6-5; D: NA; CDR3: CAAGRSDEQFF; DNA: TGTGCCGCGGGAAGGAGCGATGAGCAGTTCTTC
J: TRBJ1-5; size: NA; V: TRBV28; D: NA; CDR3: CATWWQGGNQPQHF; DNA: TGTGCCACCTGGTGGCAGGGAGGCAATCAGCCCCAGCATTTT